The clone carrying this T cell receptor beta chain was counted ten times or more. The antigen remains undetermined. J lost 8 bases, V lost 6 bases, and 4 bases had no gene match. The CDR3 is made up of 12 amino acids. Germline assignment: CDR1 SSHAT and CDR2 FNYEAQ (reference sequence). Measured with immunoSEQ multiplex PCR; TCRdb has only the in-frame clones, and not every one. The record shows roughly 45,000 clones for this sample, with no singletons present. These data come from a study of T cells after posttransplantation cyclophosphamide. The study, taken as a whole, reports: TRB overlap between skin or GI tissue T cells and blood was limited.

The sequence was obtained from a man aged 40-50 years in good health, CMV-negative, and a related stem cell transplant donor. This chain links TRBV7-7 with TRBJ2-1; 7 nucleotides align to TRBD2. Sequenced input: PBMCs. DNA of the CDR3: TGTGCCAGCAGTCACCGGGAGGATGAGCAGTTCTTC. This gives the protein CASSHREDEQFF. The entire variable domain, with the rest obtained from reference TRBV7-7 and TRBJ2-1, is as follows: GAGVSQSPRYKVTKRGQDVTLRCDPISSHATLYWYQQALGQGPEFLTYFNYEAQPDKSGLPSDRFSAERPEGSISTLTIQRTEQRDSAMYRCASSHREDEQFFGPGTRLTVL.